This T cell receptor (beta chain) derives from a study of cytomegalovirus exposure and HLA in healthy donors. The overall study: The early release's HLA-typed donors yielded 78 million or so unique TCRs.

Study outcomes and limitations: Being productive about 90% or about 30% of the time was typical of most TCR beta V segments in an earlier analysis. Available immune exposure information covered CMV serostatus only. TCR beta V- and J-gene trimming was later associated with a missense DCLRE1C variant.

This clone was counted between two and nine times. Its antigen remains unidentified. Primers for the PCR totalled 60 Vbeta and 13 Jbeta. Only in-frame clones appear in the TCRdb table, and some are missing; sequencing was by immunoSEQ multiplex PCR. The table has some 250,000 clones, approximately 81% seen once. Germline lookup yields CDR1 SGHNT and CDR2 YYREEE (reference sequence). This CDR3 region has 14 residues. V trimming: 4 bases; J trimming: 0 bases; junction bases outside the gene matches: 3. The source material was PBMCs. The sequence was obtained from a woman aged 60-75 years in good health and CMV-seropositive. This sequence joins TRBV5-4 and TRBJ1-2; 7 bases align to TRBD1. The CDR3 protein is CASSQGTANYGYTF. DNA for the CDR3: TGTGCCAGCAGCCAAGGGACAGCTAACTATGGCTACACCTTC.